This TCR beta chain derives from a study of blood T cell repertoires in COVID-19. The sample holds one count of this clone. Clones were read by immunoSEQ multiplex PCR, and TCRdb kept only the in-frame ones, dropping some. The sample gives 200,000 to 250,000 clones, roughly 82% of which show up once; 4.5% to 6% is in the top ten. CDR1 is KGHDR and CDR2 is SFDVKD in the germline V gene. The CDR3 is 16 amino acids. Trimming removed 3 bases at V and 0 bases at J, with 8 bases between. The TCR was taken from a woman older than 75 with active or convalescent COVID-19. The V gene is TRBV24-1, the J gene TRBJ2-6; no firm D call. The sample was peripheral blood. Written as DNA, the CDR3 is TGTGCCACCAGTGATGTAGAGAGCTCTGGGGCCAACGTCCTGACTTTC. This encodes CATSDVESSGANVLTF.